Below are 3 T cell receptor beta chains sequenced from a single sample in a study of blood T cell repertoires in COVID-19. Repertoires were generated with immunoSEQ multiplex PCR, while TCRdb's copy carries only in-frame clones and drops some. The table includes some 87,000 clones, 70% to 90% detected once. The sample taken for sequencing was peripheral blood. Source of these receptors: a human donor in a cohort sampled during active COVID-19.

Here the CDR3 reads CASSYGLAVSAELFF. CDR3 DNA sequence: TGTGCCAGCAGCTACGGACTAGCGGTATCCGCGGAGCTGTTTTTT. V gene TRBV3-1 (or the pseudogene TRBV3-2) combines with J gene TRBJ2-2, with 10 positions matching TRBD2. The ends lost 5 bases at V and 10 bases at J; junction bases unmatched: 10. Germline V gene data show CDR1 as LGHDT and CDR2 as YNNKEL (reference sequence). The CDR3 consists of 15 residues.

This chain joins TRBV5-1 and TRBJ2-3, with 11 bases fitting TRBD2. This CDR3 is 14 amino acids long. Losses at the gene ends were 6 bases for V and 4 bases for J; bases not matched to a gene: 4. Germline loops: CDR1 SGHRS, CDR2 YFSETQ. As DNA, the CDR3 is TGCGCCAGCAATAGCGGGGGGGCGTCAGATACGCAGTATTTT. The encoded protein is CASNSGGASDTQYF.

J is TRBJ2-2 and V is TRBV30; 8 nucleotides line up with TRBD2. This CDR3 is built from 16 residues. Germline CDR1 is GTSNPN and CDR2 is SVGIG (reference sequence). The trim removed 5 bases at V and 6 bases at J, leaving 14 bases unmatched. The CDR3 sequence: CAWGTGRLAGPGELFF. The CDR3 nucleotides are TGTGCCTGGGGAACTGGGAGGCTAGCGGGTCCCGGGGAGCTGTTTTTT.